The 10 T cell receptor beta chains below come from one sample, sequenced in a study of T-cell memory formation after mild COVID-19. TCRdb called the 5' RACE reads again in MiXCR, with one record for every CDR3 protein. There are about 500,000 distinct CDR3 sequences in the sample; roughly 22% occur only once, and around an eighth lies in the top ten. The sample consisted of PBMCs or a T cell subset sorted from them (not recorded which). These receptor sequences come from an adult woman who had mild COVID-19 (a few samples of this study predate the infection). Cell type and time point are not known.

V gene TRBV27 combines with J gene TRBJ2-7; tentatively, D is TRBD1 or TRBD2 (5 bases each). The V gene lost 7 bases and the J gene lost 2 bases, with 18 bases spanning the gap. CDR1 is MNHEY and CDR2 is SMNVEV in the germline V gene (reference sequence). The CDR3 has 15 amino acids. This CDR3 is CASTNPPGSAYEQYF. The CDR3 coding sequence is TGTGCCAGCACCAACCCTCCAGGGAGTGCCTACGAGCAGTACTTC.

This chain links TRBV7-2 with TRBJ1-2; 8 bases are shared with TRBD1. Germline lookup yields CDR1 SGHTA and CDR2 FQGNSA. This CDR3 has 16 amino acids. V shed 1 base and J 3 bases; nucleotides not matched to a gene: 7. The CDR3 protein is CASSLDLAGGYYGYTF. The CDR3, as DNA: TGTGCCAGCAGCTTAGACCTAGCAGGGGGCTACTATGGCTACACCTTC.

The chain carries TRBV7-9 and TRBJ2-7, with unresolved D. CDR1 and CDR2 from the germline V gene are SEHNR and FQNEAQ (reference sequence). V was pared by 5 bases and J by 2 bases, with 16 bases between. This CDR3 comprises 15 residues. The DNA for the CDR3 is TGTGCCAGCAGCCCCCCAGCACATGCGACCTACGAGCAGTACTTC. It encodes CASSPPAHATYEQYF.

This clonotype turned up a few times. J is TRBJ2-5 and V is TRBV30; 9 bases are shared with TRBD1. Trimming cost V 2 bases and J 2 bases; bases outside gene matches: 3. The CDR3 loop spans 14 amino acids. Looked up from germline, CDR1 is GTSNPN and CDR2 is SVGIG (reference sequence). CDR3 protein: CAWSIGTGQETQYF. The CDR3 nucleotides read TGTGCCTGGAGTATCGGGACAGGGCAAGAGACCCAGTACTTC.

The chain carries TRBV12-3 or TRBV12-4 and TRBJ2-7, with D maybe TRBD2 (6 bases). The CDR3 has 14 amino acids. Trimming removed 8 bases at V and 0 bases at J, with 14 bases between. The CDR3 is CASGGSGGSYEQYF. The DNA of the CDR3 is TGTGCCAGCGGGGGGTCTGGGGGCTCCTACGAGCAGTACTTC.

This clonotype was counted at least ten times. This chain links TRBV12-3 or TRBV12-4 with TRBJ2-7; D assignment may be TRBD1 or TRBD2 (5 bases each). The CDR3 is 13 amino acids. V lost 4 bases and J 5 bases, leaving 12 bases between the germline ends. CDR3 region: CASSSTGGNEQYF. In nucleotides, the CDR3 is TGTGCCAGCAGTTCCACTGGGGGTAACGAGCAGTACTTC.

CDR3 bases: TGTGCCACCCGACCTCAGGGGTTACGTAATTCACCCCTCCACTTT. It specifies CATRPQGLRNSPLHF. This chain links TRBV28 with TRBJ1-6; possibly TRBD1 for D (6 bases). The CDR3 has 15 residues. V was clipped by 10 bases and J by 6 bases, with 19 bases between them. Looked up from germline, CDR1 is MDHEN and CDR2 is SYDVKM.

The chain combines TRBV7-8 with TRBJ1-2; unclear D gene. The ends were cut back, 2 bases at V and 0 bases at J, with 10 bases in the middle. This CDR3 is 15 amino acids long. Germline-derived CDR1 and CDR2 are SGHVS and FQNEAQ. CDR3 sequence (DNA): TGTGCCAGCAGCTTACTCGGGATATCTAACTATGGCTACACCTTC. This codes for CASSLLGISNYGYTF.

The CDR3 DNA reads as TGCAGGGGGGCTAGGGATAGTAATGAGCAGTTCTTC. Amino acids: CRGARDSNEQFF. The V gene is TRBV20-1, the J gene TRBJ2-1, with a weak D call TRBD1 (6 bases). This CDR3 contains 12 residues. The germline V gene encodes CDR1 DFQATT and CDR2 SNEGSKA (reference sequence).

This sequence joins TRBV5-4 and TRBJ2-3, with D perhaps matching TRBD2 (5 bases). The V end was cut by 1 base, the J end by 10 bases, with 13 bases between. The germline gives CDR1 SGHNT, CDR2 YYREEE (reference sequence). This CDR3 has 13 residues. CDR3 sequence (DNA): TGTGCCAGCAGCTTGTCCGGGAATGCGGCGCAGTATTTT. Its protein is CASSLSGNAAQYF.